Presented here are 12 T cell receptor beta chains from one specimen sequenced in a study of blood T cells in healthy people across ages. It was with a sample-barcoded 5' primer and a J-beta primer mix that a second PCR of roughly 6 to 12 cycles was run. TCRdb fed the 5' RACE reads into MiXCR, producing one record per CDR3 protein. The repertoire holds 730,000 or so distinct CDR3 sequences, 40% to 50% seen once, with about 32% in the top ten. The source material was blood. All receptors derive from a man older than 75 in good health.

This clonotype turned up a few times. This sequence joins TRBV20-1 and TRBJ2-7, with a weak D call TRBD1 (5 bases). V was cut by 6 bases and J by 6 bases, with 24 bases left in between. CDR1 DFQATT and CDR2 SNEGSKA come from the germline V gene (reference sequence). CDR3 length: 15 amino acids. The CDR3 DNA sequence: TGCAGTGCGTCGATACCCACAGGAGTGGGCATCGAGCAGTACTTC. Translating it yields CSASIPTGVGIEQYF.

This clonotype was detected only a few times. The chain couples TRBV11-2 to TRBJ1-5, with 7 bases matching TRBD1. J lost 8 bases, V lost 5 bases, and 12 bases had no gene match. CDR1 is SGHAT and CDR2 is FQNNGV in the germline V gene. The CDR3 consists of 15 residues. Here the CDR3 reads CASSRGQATEEPQHF. The CDR3 DNA reads TGTGCCAGCAGCCGAGGACAGGCCACCGAGGAGCCCCAGCATTTT.

The V gene is TRBV15, the J gene TRBJ2-2; D may be TRBD2 (6 bases). Germline V gene sequence: CDR1 LNHNV, CDR2 YYDKDF (reference sequence). The CDR3 length is 15 residues. Trimming removed 3 bases from V and 4 bases from J, with 12 bases in between. CDR3 amino acids: CATSSGRMSTGELFF. In DNA form, the CDR3 reads TGTGCCACCAGCAGCGGGAGAATGAGCACCGGGGAGCTGTTTTTT.

This clonotype was counted between two and nine times. The chain carries TRBV3-1 and TRBJ1-1, with 7 bases aligning to TRBD1. Losses at the gene ends were 7 bases for V and 4 bases for J; bases not matched to a gene: 9. Germline V CDR1 and CDR2: LGHDT, YNNKEL (reference sequence). This CDR3 is 14 amino acids long. The CDR3 coding sequence is TGTGCCAGCACCCCGACAGGGAGAGGCACTGAAGCTTTCTTT. Amino acid sequence: CASTPTGRGTEAFF.

The J gene is TRBJ2-1, the V gene TRBV24-1; 11 nucleotides align to TRBD2. Trimming cost V 12 bases and J 15 bases; bases outside gene matches: 6. This CDR3 contains 10 residues. The germline V gene encodes CDR1 KGHDR and CDR2 SFDVKD. The CDR3 region has the DNA TGTGCCCCTCCGGGACTAGCGGCGTTCTTC. As protein: CAPPGLAAFF.

This clonotype was detected a few times. The J gene is TRBJ2-7, the V gene TRBV28; D call uncertain. CDR3 length equals 11 residues. CDR1 and CDR2 from the germline V gene are MDHEN and SYDVKM. With 6 bases removed from V and 3 bases from J, the gap between germline ends came to 6 bases. The CDR3 reads CASRNNYEQYF. CDR3 nucleotide sequence: TGTGCCAGCAGGAACAACTACGAGCAGTACTTC. Based on the CDR3 plus reference TRBV28 and TRBJ2-7, the full variable domain is DVKVTQSSRYLVKRTGEKVFLECVQDMDHENMFWYRQDPGLGLRLIYFSYDVKMKEKGDIPEGYSVSREKKERFSLILESASTNQTSMYLCASRNNYEQYFGPGTRLTVT.

On this clonotype itself: The junction shows a germline mismatch at one end, possibly a read error. This sequence joins TRBV25-1 and TRBJ1-5, with 8 bases matching TRBD1. Germline values: CDR1 MGHDK, CDR2 SYGVNS. The CDR3 has 14 residues. This CDR3 is CASCETGVNQPQHF. The CDR3 DNA is TGTGCCAGCTGTGAGACAGGGGTTAACCAGCCCCAGCATTTT.

V is TRBV4-1 and J is TRBJ1-6; D may be TRBD1 (5 bases). The CDR3 has 13 residues. From germline, CDR1 is MGHRA and CDR2 YSYEKL. Trimming removed 5 bases from V and 10 bases from J, with 12 bases in between. The CDR3 DNA reads as TGCGCCAGCAGCGGACAACTCTCCTCACCCCTCCACTTT. It is translated as CASSGQLSSPLHF.

The chain carries TRBV5-8 and TRBJ1-6; possible D gene TRBD1, 5 bases. Germline-derived CDR1 and CDR2 are SGHTS and YDEGEE. The V gene lost 4 bases and the J gene lost 5 bases, with 16 bases spanning the gap. This CDR3 contains 16 residues. The CDR3 spells CASSPKNRQNNSPLHF. CDR3 bases: TGTGCCAGCAGCCCAAAGAACCGACAGAATAATTCACCCCTCCACTTT. Looking up the rest from reference TRBV5-8 and TRBJ1-6 gives the full variable domain: EAGVTQSPTHLIKTRGQQATLRCSPISGHTSVYWYQQALGLGLQFLLWYDEGEERNRGNFPPRFSGRQFPNYSSELNVNALELEDSALYLCASSPKNRQNNSPLHFGNGTRLTVT.

This clonotype was seen a handful of times. This chain uses TRBV28 with TRBJ1-2, with unresolved D. CDR3 length: 16 amino acids. Trimming removed 3 bases at V and 1 base at J, with 15 bases between. The germline V gene has CDR1 MDHEN and CDR2 SYDVKM. DNA of the CDR3: TGTGCCAGCAGTTTTACGTTGGCAGGCGGTAACTATGGCTACACCTTC. Amino acid sequence: CASSFTLAGGNYGYTF.

The chain joins TRBV6-5 to TRBJ2-1; TRBD2 might be the D (6 bases). Looked up from germline, CDR1 is MNHEY and CDR2 is SVGAGI. The CDR3 spans 17 residues. Trimming left V 2 bases short and J 1 base short, with 15 bases between. The CDR3 nucleotides read TGTGCCAGCAGTTACGGGTTGGTTAGCGGATCCTACAATGAGCAGTTCTTC. This encodes CASSYGLVSGSYNEQFF.

A single count supports this clonotype. The junction and the germline gene differ at one end; a read error may be behind it. The chain employs TRBV7-8 and TRBJ2-5, with 7 positions matching TRBD2. Per the germline V gene, CDR1 is SGHVS and CDR2 is FQNEAQ. The CDR3 contains 16 residues. The CDR3 nucleotides read TGTGCCAGCAGCTACCTAGCGGCGAGAAACCAAGAGACCCGGTACTTC. Residues: CASSYLAARNQETRYF.